The 21 T cell receptor beta chains below all came from one sample that was sequenced in a study of T-cell reconstitution after alpha-beta-depleted transplantation in children. A TCRbeta library incorporating unique molecular identifiers was prepared. MiXCR, run by TCRdb on the PCR reads, gives a single entry per CDR3 protein. The data contain 260,000 or so distinct CDR3 sequences, about 11% of them seen just once; the ten biggest clones take up roughly 2.6%. This sample comprised PBMCs from the stem cell graft donor, obtained from the stem cell graft. These receptors were taken from a human donor who donated a stem cell graft to a child with acute lymphoblastic leukemia.

This clonotype occurred many times. J is TRBJ2-1 and V is TRBV5-1, with 9 positions matching TRBD1. The CDR3 is 16 residues long. Trimming removed 5 bases from V and 8 bases from J; junction bases left unmatched: 14. Germline CDR1 is SGHRS and CDR2 is YFSETQ. CDR3 nucleotide sequence: TGCGCCAGCAGTCTGCCACTGGGACAGGGAGTCCATGAGCAGTTCTTC. Its protein product is CASSLPLGQGVHEQFF.

This clonotype was counted at least ten times. CDR3 residues: CASSPGGTYNEQFF. The CDR3 DNA reads TGCGCCAGCAGCCCCGGGGGAACCTACAATGAGCAGTTCTTC. The rearrangement links TRBV5-1 to TRBJ2-1, with D possibly TRBD2 on 6 matching bases. Looked up from germline, CDR1 is SGHRS and CDR2 is YFSETQ. There are 14 residues in the CDR3. Trimming pared 4 bases from V and 2 bases from J, leaving 10 bases between.

This clonotype has at least ten counts. V and J are TRBV7-2 and TRBJ2-2, with D tentatively TRBD1 (5 bases). Per the germline V gene, CDR1 is SGHTA and CDR2 is FQGNSA. CDR3 length: 15 amino acids. Deletions cut 5 bases from V and 5 bases from J, with 15 bases between. The CDR3 sequence is CASSPQGGPTGELFF. CDR3 sequence (DNA): TGTGCCAGCAGCCCCCAGGGCGGACCTACCGGGGAGCTGTTTTTT.

This clonotype appeared many times. The V and J genes are TRBV6-2 or TRBV6-3 and TRBJ2-3; D gene unclear. Germline CDR1 is MNHEY and CDR2 is SVGEGT. The CDR3 is 13 amino acids. V lost 5 bases, J lost 3 bases, and 9 bases lay in between. CDR3: CASSDLVTDTQYF. The CDR3 coding sequence is TGTGCCAGCAGTGACCTCGTAACAGATACGCAGTATTTT.

This clonotype was seen ten or more times. This chain joins TRBV5-1 and TRBJ1-1; D is ambiguous. V was cut by 0 bases and J by 0 bases, with 6 bases left in between. CDR1 is SGHRS and CDR2 is YFSETQ in the germline V gene. This CDR3 region has 14 residues. The CDR3 protein is CASSLETLNTEAFF. The DNA of the CDR3 is TGCGCCAGCAGCTTGGAGACCTTGAACACTGAAGCTTTCTTT.

V and J are TRBV7-9 and TRBJ1-1; no clear D. The CDR3 runs 14 residues. The V end was cut by 1 base, the J end by 4 bases, with 10 bases between. Germline-derived CDR1 and CDR2 are SEHNR and FQNEAQ (reference sequence). The CDR3, as DNA: TGTGCCAGCAGCTTAGTTTACGGAGTCACTGAAGCTTTCTTT. This gives the protein CASSLVYGVTEAFF.

Many counts were recorded for this clonotype. This chain joins TRBV12-3 or TRBV12-4 and TRBJ1-5; 10 bases match TRBD1. The ends lost 6 bases at V and 4 bases at J; junction bases unmatched: 6. CDR3 length: 15 amino acids. This CDR3 reads CASRRTGGENQPQHF. The DNA for the CDR3 is TGTGCCAGCAGGCGGACAGGGGGTGAGAATCAGCCCCAGCATTTT.

At least ten counts were recorded for this clonotype. V usage is TRBV7-9 and J usage is TRBJ2-2; no reliable D call. V was shortened by 3 bases and J by 4 bases, with 12 bases between the two germline ends. In germline, CDR1 is SEHNR, CDR2 FQNEAQ (reference sequence). CDR3 length: 15 amino acids. The CDR3 DNA reads as TGTGCCAGCAGCTTGGATCCCCGACCCACCGGGGAGCTGTTTTTT. Encoded protein: CASSLDPRPTGELFF.

This clonotype has at least ten counts. V and J are TRBV27 and TRBJ2-7, with D tentatively TRBD2 (6 bases). The CDR3 covers 16 residues. CDR1 MNHEY and CDR2 SMNVEV come from the germline V gene (reference sequence). Trimming shortened V by 4 bases and J by 2 bases, and 18 bases separated the two germline ends. CDR3 coding DNA: TGTGCCAGCAGTTCGAGACCGGGAGACTCTCCCTACGAGCAGTACTTC. It translates to CASSSRPGDSPYEQYF.

Many counts were recorded for this clonotype. The chain combines TRBV5-1 with TRBJ2-7; D call uncertain. Trimming cost V 0 bases and J 5 bases, with 15 bases left between them. Germline CDR1 is SGHRS and CDR2 is YFSETQ. The CDR3 runs 15 residues. The CDR3 region is CASSLDAPNRDEQYF. The CDR3 region has the DNA TGCGCCAGCAGCTTGGACGCTCCAAATAGAGACGAGCAGTACTTC.

The V call is TRBV19, the J call TRBJ2-1; D may be TRBD2 (6 bases). Germline CDR1 is LNHDA and CDR2 is SQIVND (reference sequence). Trimming pared 4 bases from V and 5 bases from J, leaving 12 bases between. The CDR3 consists of 14 residues. The CDR3 coding sequence is TGTGCCAGTAGTACTAGCGTAGGAAACAATGAGCAGTTCTTC. This encodes CASSTSVGNNEQFF. The whole variable domain, filled in from reference TRBV19 and TRBJ2-1, reads DGGITQSPKYLFRKEGQNVTLSCEQNLNHDAMYWYRQDPGQGLRLIYYSQIVNDFQKGDIAEGYSVSREKKESFPLTVTSAQKNPTAFYLCASSTSVGNNEQFFGPGTRLTVL.

This clonotype was recorded at least ten times. The rearrangement joins TRBV20-1 to TRBJ2-4; 7 positions match TRBD1. Germline CDR1 is DFQATT and CDR2 is SNEGSKA (reference sequence). The CDR3 runs to 13 residues. J gave up 13 bases and V 5 bases, and 14 bases lay outside the gene matches. CDR3 bases: TGCAGTGCTCAGCCCTCTTCAGACAGGGCCCAGTACTTC. It codes for CSAQPSSDRAQYF.

This clonotype was observed many times. The V call is TRBV5-1, the J call TRBJ1-6; D not certain. Germline V gene sequence: CDR1 SGHRS, CDR2 YFSETQ. V was cut by 4 bases and J by 12 bases, with 11 bases left in between. This CDR3 is built from 12 residues. The CDR3 is CASSNTPGPLHF. The CDR3 nucleotides are TGCGCCAGCAGCAACACCCCAGGACCCCTCCACTTT.

The table lists this clonotype with a few counts. The chain links TRBV10-2 to TRBJ2-2; D is uncertain. The V gene lost 6 bases and the J gene lost 7 bases, with 15 bases spanning the gap. The V gene's germline CDR1 is WSHSY and CDR2 SAAADI. The CDR3 is 14 amino acids. The CDR3 region has the DNA TGCGCCAGCAGCCAGCCAGTCTCGGGCGGGGAGCTGTTTTTT. It translates to CASSQPVSGGELFF.

Many counts were recorded for this clonotype. V gene TRBV12-3 or TRBV12-4 combines with J gene TRBJ1-1, with D hard to call. Between the trimmed V and J ends, which lost 6 bases and 7 bases, there was a span of 12 bases. CDR3 length equals 12 residues. CDR3 amino acids: CASSFGGSEAFF. The CDR3 coding sequence is TGTGCCAGCAGCTTTGGAGGAAGTGAAGCTTTCTTT.

This clonotype has a count of ten or more. V is TRBV15 and J is TRBJ2-2; 8 nucleotides match TRBD1. This CDR3 contains 17 residues. The junction had 8 bases not matched to a gene; V was cut back by 0 bases and J by 5 bases. The germline CDR1 and CDR2 sequences are LNHNV and YYDKDF (reference sequence). The CDR3 DNA follows: TGTGCCACCAGCAGAGACGTAGGACAGGGAGAGACCGGGGAGCTGTTTTTT. It is translated as CATSRDVGQGETGELFF.

This clonotype was picked up many times. Written as DNA, the CDR3 is TGTGCCAGCACCCCACAGAGACTCCAAGAGACCCAGTACTTC. It yields the protein CASTPQRLQETQYF. This rearrangement joins TRBV6-5 to TRBJ2-5; D is ambiguous. CDR3 size: 14 residues. Germline V CDR1 and CDR2: MNHEY, SVGAGI. V lost 7 bases, J lost 1 base, and 13 bases lay in between.

In this sample, this clonotype turned up many times. This rearrangement joins TRBV5-1 to TRBJ1-6; 8 bases line up with TRBD1. V lost 3 bases and J lost 6; bases outside the gene matches: 14. The germline V gene encodes CDR1 SGHRS and CDR2 YFSETQ. The CDR3 has 18 residues. The CDR3 region is CASSSSPFPGQVNSPLHF. CDR3 bases: TGCGCCAGCAGCTCGAGCCCCTTCCCGGGACAGGTTAATTCACCCCTCCACTTT.

This clonotype appeared many times. The V and J genes are TRBV7-2 and TRBJ2-5; D is unresolved. Trimming cost V 6 bases and J 5 bases, with 19 bases left between them. CDR1 and CDR2 (germline): SGHTA, FQGNSA. This CDR3 has 15 amino acids. The DNA for the CDR3 is TGTGCCAGCAGTCTCTCCCAGAGGATATGGGAGACCCAGTACTTC. Residues: CASSLSQRIWETQYF.

The table lists this clonotype with many counts. This chain links TRBV6-1 with TRBJ2-7; D remains unclear. The CDR3 has 15 amino acids. Germline V lookup: CDR1 MNHNS, CDR2 SASEGT. The V and J ends lost 0 bases and 1 base respectively, with 10 bases between them. The CDR3 loop reads CASSEAEAASYEQYF. The CDR3 DNA reads as TGTGCCAGCAGTGAAGCTGAGGCAGCTTCCTACGAGCAGTACTTC.

This clonotype was observed many times. The chain links TRBV6-1 to TRBJ2-5, with D uncertain. Germline V CDR1 and CDR2: MNHNS, SASEGT. Between the trimmed V and J ends, which lost 7 bases and 4 bases, there was a span of 16 bases. The length of the CDR3 is 14 residues. The CDR3 here is CASTPEGYIETQYF. The DNA for the CDR3 is TGTGCCAGCACCCCGGAAGGATACATAGAGACCCAGTACTTC.